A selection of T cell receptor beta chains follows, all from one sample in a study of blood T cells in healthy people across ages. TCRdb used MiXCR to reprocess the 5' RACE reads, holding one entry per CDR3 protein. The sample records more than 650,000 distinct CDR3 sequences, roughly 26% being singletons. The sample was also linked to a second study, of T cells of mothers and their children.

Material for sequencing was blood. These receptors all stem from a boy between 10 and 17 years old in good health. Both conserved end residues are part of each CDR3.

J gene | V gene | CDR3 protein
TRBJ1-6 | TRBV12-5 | CASGYNNSPLHF
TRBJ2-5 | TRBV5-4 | CASSLLGRDAETQYF
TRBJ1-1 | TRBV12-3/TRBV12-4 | CASSPTGGFTEAFF
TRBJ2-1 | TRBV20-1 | CSTREGPARGQFF
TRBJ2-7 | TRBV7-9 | CASSARTGRSYEQYF
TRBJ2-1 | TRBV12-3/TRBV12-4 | CASSFGFTVNEQFF
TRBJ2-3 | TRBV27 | CASSLDRAAASVTDTQYF
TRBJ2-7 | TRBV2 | CASNRPAAYEQYF
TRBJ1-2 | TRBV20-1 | CSAHGVNYGYTF
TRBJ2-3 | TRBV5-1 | CASSSGGITDTQYF
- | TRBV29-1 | CSVERGGNEQFF
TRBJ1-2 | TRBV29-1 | CSDHGQGFDGYTF
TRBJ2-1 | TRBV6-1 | CASSEKENNEQFF
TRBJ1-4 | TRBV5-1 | CSSLSAKRFDLATNEKLFF
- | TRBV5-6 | CASSLGTVVDYEQYF
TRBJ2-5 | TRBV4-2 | CASSQAIQETQYF
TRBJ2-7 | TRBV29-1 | CSVAYRASYEQYF
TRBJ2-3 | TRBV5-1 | CASSSGDFSTDTQYF
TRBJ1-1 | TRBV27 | CASSTRQDHGAFF
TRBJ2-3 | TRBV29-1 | CSVAADFADTQYF
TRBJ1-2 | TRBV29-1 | CSVEEGGGTPTNYGYTF
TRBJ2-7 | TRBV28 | CASSRVATPSYEQYF